The T cell receptor (beta chain) described here comes from a study of blood T cell repertoires in COVID-19. Germline assignment: CDR1 SGHTA and CDR2 FQGTGA. V lost 5 bases to trimming and J lost 4 bases, with 16 bases between them. The CDR3 is made up of 15 amino acids. Sequencing was performed with immunoSEQ multiplex PCR; in TCRdb, only in-frame clones are kept and a portion is missing. The sample lists roughly 200,000 clones, around 82% occurring once. This TCR derives from a man aged 35-49 years with active or convalescent COVID-19. The chain recombines TRBV7-3 with TRBJ2-3, with a weak D call TRBD2 (6 bases). Specimen: peripheral blood. CDR3 sequence reads: CASSEFGRGADTQYF. The CDR3 DNA follows: TGTGCCAGCAGCGAATTCGGGAGAGGTGCAGATACGCAGTATTTT.